The rows below give T cell receptor beta chains drawn from one sample of a study of T-cell memory formation after mild COVID-19. TCRdb analysed the 5' RACE reads with MiXCR anew, one entry per CDR3 protein. The profile shows 200,000 to 250,000 distinct CDR3 sequences, around 30% of them singletons. Sequences were obtained from PBMCs or a T cell subset sorted from them (not recorded which). The source is an adult woman who had mild COVID-19 (a few samples of this study predate the infection). Cell type and time point are not known. Both conserved end residues are part of each CDR3. A D gene is named only where the DNA matches it firmly. Only some rows state a clone size, as once, few, many or a class for expanded clones.

v_gene	d_gene	abundance	j_gene	CDR3nt	CDR3aa
TRBV29-1	.	.	TRBJ2-3	TGCAGCGTTGGCCCCCTAAGGGGCACAGATACGCAGTATTTT	CSVGPLRGTDTQYF
TRBV24-1	.	few	TRBJ2-7	TGTGCCACCGCTGATTCCTACGAGCAGTACTTC	CATADSYEQYF
TRBV7-9	TRBD1	.	TRBJ2-5	TGTGCCAGCAGCTTCGGACAGGCAGAGACCCAGTACTTC	CASSFGQAETQYF
TRBV29-1	.	.	TRBJ2-5	TGCAGCGTTGCTAGGGACATCCAAGAGACCCAGTACTTC	CSVARDIQETQYF
TRBV11-2	TRBD1	few	TRBJ2-5	TGTGCCAGCAGCAAGGACAGGTCGACCCAGTACTTC	CASSKDRSTQYF
TRBV9	.	.	TRBJ2-3	TGTGCCAGCAGCGCCTTACAGTTTCTATCTAGCACAGATACGCAGTATTTT	CASSALQFLSSTDTQYF
TRBV29-1	TRBD1	.	TRBJ2-7	TGCAGCGTGGGGACAGGGGCCGAGCAGTACTTC	CSVGTGAEQYF
TRBV7-2	.	.	TRBJ1-2	TGTGCCAGCAGCTTCGACCGGCGTGGCTACACCTTC	CASSFDRRGYTF
TRBV5-1	.	few	TRBJ2-6	TGCGCCAGCAGCTTGGCCAAGCGGTCTGGGGCCAACGTCCTGACTTTC	CASSLAKRSGANVLTF
TRBV5-1	.	.	TRBJ1-1	TGCGCCAGCAGCTTCGGCAGGGGATTCGTTGAAGCTTTCTTT	CASSFGRGFVEAFF
TRBV14	TRBD2	.	TRBJ2-1	TGTGCCAGCAGCCAAGGGGTATCGACTAGCGGGAGAGCGGGGCAGTTCTTC	CASSQGVSTSGRAGQFF
TRBV9	.	few	TRBJ1-4	TGTGCCAGCAGCGTAGACAGGAATGAAAAACTGTTTTTT	CASSVDRNEKLFF
TRBV7-6	TRBD2	.	TRBJ2-3	TGTGCCAGCAGCATTGGGGCGGCGGGAGTCGGTACGCAGTATTTT	CASSIGAAGVGTQYF
TRBV10-3	TRBD1	few	TRBJ2-1	TGTGCCATGCCTTCGGACAGGGTCTGGAATGAGCAGTTCTTC	CAMPSDRVWNEQFF
TRBV2	TRBD1	few	TRBJ1-4	TGTGCCAGCAGAAACCGGGACAGCTCTAATGAAAAACTGTTTTTT	CASRNRDSSNEKLFF